Following are 20 T cell receptor beta chains from one sample sequenced in a study of blood T cell repertoires in COVID-19. Profiling relied on immunoSEQ multiplex PCR, and the TCRdb table lists in-frame clones only, not all of them. Here the sample spans about 160,000 clones, about 88% being singletons. Sequenced: PBMCs or T cells enriched from blood (not recorded which). Receptor source: a woman between 50 and 59 years old who had recovered from COVID-19.

The rearrangement joins TRBV7-6 to TRBJ1-1; 8 positions match TRBD1. The CDR3 totals 13 residues. CDR1 is SGHVS and CDR2 is FNYEAQ in the germline V gene. Germline trimming cut 5 bases from V and 4 bases from J; bases unmatched to any gene: 3. The CDR3 DNA sequence: TGTGCCAGCAGCCTCACAGGGGGCACTGAAGCTTTCTTT. This encodes CASSLTGGTEAFF.

The CDR3, as DNA: TGTGCCAGCTCACCTCTTAACTGGGAGCTGTTTTTT. Amino acid sequence: CASSPLNWELFF. This chain joins TRBV18 and TRBJ2-2; no definite D call. The V and J ends lost 3 bases and 9 bases respectively, with 8 bases between them. Germline lookup yields CDR1 KGHSH and CDR2 LQKENI. The CDR3 covers 12 residues.

The CDR3 sequence is CAMPYLKNQPQHF. CDR3 nucleotides: TGTGCAATGCCCTATTTAAAGAATCAGCCCCAGCATTTT. V and J are TRBV12-2 and TRBJ1-5. TRBV12-2 counts as a pseudogene. This CDR3 contains 13 residues.

The rearrangement joins TRBV15 to TRBJ1-4; D not certain. Germline CDR1 is LNHNV and CDR2 is YYDKDF (reference sequence). This CDR3 contains 13 residues. V shed 1 base and J shed 5 bases, with 5 bases lying between them. CDR3 nucleotides: TGTGCCACCAGCAGAGCCACAAATGAAAAACTGTTTTTT. Protein: CATSRATNEKLFF.

The J gene is TRBJ1-2, the V gene TRBV28; D gene uncertain. The CDR3 totals 12 residues. Trimming left V 3 bases short and J 8 bases short, with 10 bases between. Germline CDR1 is MDHEN and CDR2 is SYDVKM. This CDR3 reads CASSLAGRGYTF. Here the CDR3 DNA reads TGTGCCAGCAGTTTGGCAGGCCGGGGCTACACCTTC.

CDR3 DNA: TGCGCCAGCAGCTTGGTTTCTGGGGGCGAGACCCAGTACTTC. Its translation is CASSLVSGGETQYF. This chain connects TRBV5-1 to TRBJ2-5; possible D gene TRBD1, 6 bases. CDR1 and CDR2 (germline): SGHRS, YFSETQ. This CDR3 has 14 residues. The V end was cut by 0 bases, the J end by 5 bases, with 11 bases between. Together with reference TRBV5-1 and TRBJ2-5, the CDR3 gives the full variable domain: KAGVTQTPRYLIKTRGQQVTLSCSPISGHRSVSWYQQTPGQGLQFLFEYFSETQRNKGNFPGRFSGRQFSNSRSEMNVSTLELGDSALYLCASSLVSGGETQYFGPGTRLLVL.

V gene TRBV4-3 combines with J gene TRBJ1-5; D is perhaps TRBD1 (5 bases). The germline V gene encodes CDR1 LGHNA and CDR2 YSLEER. V lost 1 base and J 6 bases, leaving 10 bases between the germline ends. The CDR3 consists of 14 residues. CDR3: CASSQGSGRQPQHF. CDR3 in DNA: TGCGCCAGCAGCCAAGGTTCAGGGCGTCAGCCCCAGCATTTT.

V is TRBV20-1 and J is TRBJ1-2, with D perhaps TRBD1 (6 bases). Trimming took off 3 bases at V and 0 bases at J, with 14 bases between the two ends. Germline V gene lookup returns CDR1 DFQATT and CDR2 SNEGSKA (reference sequence). This CDR3 has 15 amino acids. The CDR3 protein is CSASLRTASNYGYTF. The CDR3 coding sequence is TGCAGTGCTAGTCTCCGGACAGCCTCTAACTATGGCTACACCTTC.

This clone was picked up one time. The chain carries TRBV7-6 and TRBJ1-5; the D is unclear. This CDR3 spans 14 amino acids. Germline V gives CDR1 SGHVS, CDR2 FNYEAQ. V gave up 1 base and J gave up 4 bases, with 8 bases separating them. CDR3 loop: CASSLDPSNQPQHF. In nucleotides, the CDR3 is TGTGCCAGCAGCTTAGACCCCAGTAATCAGCCCCAGCATTTT.

The chain couples TRBV5-1 to TRBJ2-7, with 10 bases lining up with TRBD2. After removal of 5 bases from V and 0 bases from J, the junction contained 5 bases not matched to a gene. Germline V CDR1 and CDR2: SGHRS, YFSETQ. There are 15 residues in the CDR3. CDR3 DNA sequence: TGCGCCAGCAGTCCAACTAGCGGGGTCTCCTACGAGCAGTACTTC. Its protein product is CASSPTSGVSYEQYF.

The V and J genes are TRBV6-5 and TRBJ1-2, with 10 bases matching TRBD1. The trim removed 0 bases at V and 8 bases at J, leaving 6 bases unmatched. Germline CDR1 reads MNHEY; CDR2 reads SVGAGI. The CDR3 is 15 residues long. Here the CDR3 DNA reads TGTGCCAGCAGTTACTCGGGACAGGGGCCCTTCGGCTACACCTTC. This encodes CASSYSGQGPFGYTF.

The chain recombines TRBV29-1 with TRBJ2-3; 11 positions match TRBD2. The CDR3 has 15 amino acids. V was clipped by 4 bases and J by 4 bases; unmatched bases: 7. CDR1 and CDR2 from the germline V gene are SQVTM and ANQGSEA. CDR3 sequence reads: CSVGGLAGGPDTQYF. In nucleotides, the CDR3 is TGCAGCGTTGGAGGGCTAGCGGGGGGTCCAGATACGCAGTATTTT.

The genes are TRBV24-1 and TRBJ2-3, with 7 bases aligning to TRBD1. This CDR3 region has 13 residues. Germline V gene lookup returns CDR1 KGHDR and CDR2 SFDVKD. Trimming took 3 bases from V and 8 from J; bases not matched to a gene: 4. The CDR3 DNA reads TGTGCCACCAGTGATGGGGGACAGATTACGCAGTATTTT. The encoded protein is CATSDGGQITQYF.

The DNA of the CDR3 is TGTGCCAGTAGACTCTCGGACAGTCCAGTTTCCCAGCATTTT. It yields the protein CASRLSDSPVSQHF. The chain recombines TRBV19 with TRBJ1-5, with D possibly being TRBD1 (6 bases). The V and J ends lost 6 bases and 11 bases respectively, with 20 bases between them. The germline V gene has CDR1 LNHDA and CDR2 SQIVND (reference sequence). The CDR3 is 14 amino acids.

The V call is TRBV19, the J call TRBJ2-7; 8 nucleotides agree with TRBD2. The CDR3 has 16 amino acids. From germline, CDR1 is LNHDA and CDR2 SQIVND (reference sequence). The V segment lost 5 bases and the J segment 0 bases; nucleotides outside the gene matches: 9. CDR3 in amino acids: CASSSPTSASSYEQYF. DNA for the CDR3: TGTGCCAGTAGTTCCCCGACTAGCGCGAGCTCCTACGAGCAGTACTTC.

This chain links TRBV4-2 with TRBJ2-7, with TRBD1 as a possible D gene (5 bases). The ends were cut back, 0 bases at V and 1 base at J, with 10 bases in the middle. The CDR3 is 15 residues long. The germline CDR1 and CDR2 sequences are LGHNA and YNFKEQ. The CDR3 spells CASSQDMAGSYEQYF. DNA for the CDR3: TGTGCCAGCAGCCAAGATATGGCAGGGTCCTACGAGCAGTACTTC.

V is TRBV15 and J is TRBJ1-2; no clear D. This CDR3 contains 16 residues. V lost 0 bases and J lost 5, with 16 bases in between. The V gene's germline CDR1 is LNHNV and CDR2 YYDKDF (reference sequence). CDR3 nucleotides: TGTGCCACCAGCAGAGATCCTCCGGAGGGCGGTTATGGCTACACCTTC. Protein product: CATSRDPPEGGYGYTF.

This chain joins TRBV7-9 and TRBJ2-3; D gene unclear. From germline, CDR1 is SEHNR and CDR2 FQNEAQ (reference sequence). The CDR3 extends over 13 amino acids. Between the trimmed V and J ends, which lost 5 bases and 3 bases, there was a span of 9 bases. The chain's CDR3 is CASSLTTTDTQYF. In nucleotides, the CDR3 is TGTGCCAGCAGCCTGACGACAACAGATACGCAGTATTTT.

The chain is built from TRBV28 and TRBJ1-2, with a weak D call TRBD1 (5 bases). The germline gives CDR1 MDHEN, CDR2 SYDVKM. CDR3 length equals 13 residues. V dropped 6 bases and J dropped 0 bases, with 8 bases sitting between them. As DNA, the CDR3 is TGTGCCAGCAGGGGGACTGCTAACTATGGCTACACCTTC. Translation gives CASRGTANYGYTF.

The chain is built from TRBV28 and TRBJ2-7, with D unresolved. CDR3 size: 17 residues. Trimming removed 1 base at V and 0 bases at J, with 16 bases between. From germline, CDR1 is MDHEN and CDR2 SYDVKM. CDR3 coding DNA: TGTGCCAGCAGTTTATATGGGTGGTACAGCATCTCCTACGAGCAGTACTTC. Residues: CASSLYGWYSISYEQYF.